Below are 6 T cell receptor beta chains sequenced from a single sample in a study of T cells in Graves' hyperthyroidism and ophthalmopathy. The CDR3 regions of TCR beta were amplified from RNA transcripts. Carried out on the TCR CDR3, a first-round RT-PCR used the HTBI primer set. TCRdb called the multiplex PCR reads again in MiXCR, with one record for every CDR3 protein. There are around 660,000 distinct CDR3 sequences in the sample; about 45% occur only once, and less than 9% lies in the top ten. Material: peripheral blood or thyroid tissue (not recorded which). These receptors were obtained from an adult man with Graves' disease, either hyperthyroidism or ophthalmopathy (not recorded which).

This chain joins TRBV12-3 or TRBV12-4 and TRBJ2-2; tentatively, D is TRBD1 (5 bases). V was cut by 5 bases and J by 1 base, with 8 bases left in between. This CDR3 is 14 amino acids long. The CDR3 DNA reads TGTGCCAGCAGTGCCCAGGGGAACACCGGGGAGCTGTTTTTT. As protein: CASSAQGNTGELFF.

This clonotype has a count of ten or more. V gene TRBV7-9 combines with J gene TRBJ1-1; 10 nucleotides align to TRBD1. Trimming at V came to 8 bases and at J to 1 base, leaving 1 base not matched to a gene. Germline V gene data show CDR1 as SEHNR and CDR2 as FQNEAQ (reference sequence). This CDR3 comprises 13 residues. CDR3 nucleotide sequence: TGTGCCAGCGGGACAGGGGAGAACACTGAAGCTTTCTTT. This codes for CASGTGENTEAFF. The full variable domain, completed using reference TRBV7-9 and TRBJ1-1, is DTGVSQNPRHKITKRGQNVTFRCDPISEHNRLYWYRQTLGQGPEFLTYFQNEAQLEKSRLLSDRFSAERPKGSFSTLEIQRTEQGDSAMYLCASGTGENTEAFFGQGTRLTVV.

The chain carries TRBV7-9 and TRBJ1-2; the D is unclear. Trimming removed 5 bases at V and 4 bases at J, with 11 bases between. This CDR3 has 13 amino acids. The V gene's germline CDR1 is SEHNR and CDR2 FQNEAQ (reference sequence). This chain's CDR3 is CASSLTAIYGYTF. The CDR3 DNA reads as TGTGCCAGCAGCCTAACAGCTATCTATGGCTACACCTTC.

This clonotype has a count of ten or more. The J gene is TRBJ1-5, the V gene TRBV19, with 12 bases that match TRBD1. Germline CDR1 is LNHDA and CDR2 is SQIVND (reference sequence). V lost 10 bases and J lost 7; bases outside the gene matches: 8. CDR3 size: 14 residues. In DNA, the CDR3 is TGTGCCACATGGGACAGGGGGCTTCGACAGCCCCAGCATTTT. Translating gives CATWDRGLRQPQHF.

The V gene is TRBV20-1, the J gene TRBJ2-7, with 8 bases identical to TRBD2. The V segment lost 6 bases and the J segment 0 bases; nucleotides outside the gene matches: 10. There are 15 residues in the CDR3. Germline V gives CDR1 DFQATT, CDR2 SNEGSKA (reference sequence). CDR3 in amino acids: CSAIATSASSYEQYF. DNA for the CDR3: TGCAGTGCCATAGCGACTAGCGCGAGCTCCTACGAGCAGTACTTC.

The rearrangement links TRBV25-1 to TRBJ1-4; TRBD1 agrees at 7 bases. After removal of 4 bases from V and 6 bases from J, the junction contained 11 bases not matched to a gene. Germline assignment: CDR1 MGHDK and CDR2 SYGVNS. CDR3 length: 16 residues. CDR3 residues: CASSVMGSGGHEKLFF. The DNA for the CDR3 is TGTGCCAGCAGTGTGATGGGATCAGGGGGACATGAAAAACTGTTTTTT. Together with reference TRBV25-1 and TRBJ1-4, the CDR3 gives the full variable domain: EADIYQTPRYLVIGTGKKITLECSQTMGHDKMYWYQQDPGMELHLIHYSYGVNSTEKGDLSSESTVSRIRTEHFPLTLESARPSHTSQYLCASSVMGSGGHEKLFFGSGTQLSVL.